A selection of T cell receptor beta chains follows, all from one sample in a study of shared clonotypes between healthy human individuals. The table came from immunoSEQ multiplex PCR; TCRdb's copy has only in-frame clones and leaves some out. The table includes a few million clones, approximately 92% detected once. Sequenced material: naive CD4+ T cells sorted from blood. These receptor sequences come from a man aged 18 to 29 in good health. Both conserved end residues are part of each CDR3. The D gene is left open where the match is weak. Part of the rows lack a size; the others show once, few, many or a class for expanded clones.

d_gene: -; abundance: -; v_gene: TRBV5-1; j_gene: TRBJ1-2; CDR3aa: CASSFEGYGYTF; CDR3nt: TGCGCCAGCAGCTTCGAGGGCTATGGCTACACCTTC
d_gene: -; abundance: -; v_gene: TRBV5-1; j_gene: TRBJ2-2; CDR3aa: CASSRTVNTGELFF; CDR3nt: TGCGCCAGCAGTAGGACAGTGAACACCGGGGAGCTGTTTTTT
d_gene: TRBD1; abundance: -; v_gene: TRBV7-9; j_gene: TRBJ2-7; CDR3aa: CASSSGTGDYEQYF; CDR3nt: TGTGCCAGCAGCTCCGGGACAGGGGATTACGAGCAGTACTTC
d_gene: TRBD1; abundance: -; v_gene: TRBV2; j_gene: TRBJ1-5; CDR3aa: CASRRQGASGSNQPQHF; CDR3nt: TGTGCCAGCAGGCGCCAGGGGGCTAGTGGGAGCAATCAGCCCCAGCATTTT
d_gene: -; abundance: -; v_gene: TRBV12-5; j_gene: TRBJ1-1; CDR3aa: CASGLVDSGATNTEAFF; CDR3nt: TGTGCTAGTGGTTTGGTAGATTCAGGGGCCACTAACACTGAAGCTTTCTTT
d_gene: -; abundance: -; v_gene: TRBV6-5; j_gene: TRBJ1-6; CDR3aa: CASSAQGDSPLHF; CDR3nt: TGTGCCAGCAGTGCGCAGGGAGATTCACCCCTCCACTTT
d_gene: TRBD1; abundance: -; v_gene: TRBV5-4; j_gene: TRBJ2-7; CDR3aa: CASSLGGGPSSYEQYF; CDR3nt: TGTGCCAGCAGCTTGGGAGGGGGCCCCAGCTCCTACGAGCAGTACTTC
d_gene: -; abundance: -; v_gene: TRBV28; j_gene: TRBJ2-3; CDR3aa: CASAGGPADTQYF; CDR3nt: TGTGCCAGCGCCGGGGGCCCTGCAGATACGCAGTATTTT
d_gene: -; abundance: once; v_gene: TRBV30; j_gene: TRBJ1-2; CDR3aa: CAWGLPGPGYTF; CDR3nt: TGTGCCTGGGGGCTCCCGGGGCCTGGCTACACCTTC
d_gene: TRBD1; abundance: -; v_gene: TRBV4-1; j_gene: TRBJ1-4; CDR3aa: CASSRPGTVRNEKLFF; CDR3nt: TGCGCCAGCAGCCGCCCTGGGACAGTACGGAATGAAAAACTGTTTTTT
d_gene: -; abundance: -; v_gene: TRBV5-1; j_gene: TRBJ2-1; CDR3aa: CASSLAEGPFAEQFF; CDR3nt: TGCGCCAGCAGCTTGGCTGAGGGTCCCTTTGCTGAGCAGTTCTTC
d_gene: -; abundance: -; v_gene: TRBV10-3; j_gene: TRBJ2-7; CDR3aa: CAISDLGEQYF; CDR3nt: TGTGCCATCAGTGATTTAGGCGAGCAGTACTTC
d_gene: TRBD1; abundance: -; v_gene: TRBV6-5; j_gene: TRBJ1-2; CDR3aa: CASRTGAYYGYTF; CDR3nt: TGTGCCAGCAGAACAGGGGCCTACTATGGCTACACCTTC
d_gene: -; abundance: -; v_gene: TRBV5-5; j_gene: TRBJ2-5; CDR3aa: CASNMRSGGVYVGETQYF; CDR3nt: TGTGCCAGCAACATGCGAAGCGGTGGGGTGTATGTAGGCGAGACCCAGTACTTC
d_gene: -; abundance: -; v_gene: TRBV6-1; j_gene: TRBJ1-2; CDR3aa: CASSPGYGYTF; CDR3nt: TGTGCCAGCAGTCCGGGGTACGGCTACACCTTC
d_gene: TRBD1; abundance: -; v_gene: TRBV7-7; j_gene: TRBJ2-1; CDR3aa: CASSRGQGTDEQFF; CDR3nt: TGTGCTAGCAGCAGGGGACAGGGGACGGATGAGCAGTTCTTC
d_gene: TRBD2; abundance: -; v_gene: TRBV11-2; j_gene: TRBJ2-7; CDR3aa: CASSLTSGISYEQYF; CDR3nt: TGTGCCAGCAGTTTGACTAGCGGGATCTCCTACGAGCAGTACTTC
d_gene: -; abundance: -; v_gene: TRBV25-1; j_gene: TRBJ1-6; CDR3aa: CASSELTNSPLHF; CDR3nt: TGTGCCAGCAGTGAATTGACGAATTCACCCCTCCACTTT
d_gene: -; abundance: -; v_gene: TRBV2; j_gene: TRBJ2-5; CDR3aa: CASSRDFKETQYF; CDR3nt: TGTGCCAGCAGCCGGGACTTTAAAGAGACCCAGTACTTC
d_gene: -; abundance: few; v_gene: TRBV5-4; j_gene: TRBJ2-1; CDR3aa: CASSLGGSSYNEQFF; CDR3nt: TGTGCCAGCAGCTTGGGTGGGAGCTCCTACAATGAGCAGTTCTTC
d_gene: -; abundance: -; v_gene: TRBV10-3; j_gene: TRBJ1-3; CDR3aa: CAISESGSSSGNTIYF; CDR3nt: TGTGCCATCAGTGAGTCAGGCAGCTCGTCTGGAAACACCATATATTTT
d_gene: -; abundance: -; v_gene: TRBV11-3; j_gene: TRBJ2-5; CDR3aa: CASSLAGESTETQYF; CDR3nt: TGTGCCAGCAGCTTAGCCGGGGAATCTACAGAGACCCAGTACTTC
d_gene: -; abundance: -; v_gene: TRBV11-2; j_gene: TRBJ1-4; CDR3aa: CASSSPFAPRTNEKLFF; CDR3nt: TGTGCCAGCAGCTCCCCCTTTGCCCCTAGGACTAATGAAAAACTGTTTTTT
d_gene: -; abundance: once; v_gene: TRBV15; j_gene: TRBJ1-1; CDR3aa: CATSSPSVGTWGGEAFF; CDR3nt: TGTGCCACCAGCAGCCCTTCGGTGGGGACATGGGGCGGTGAAGCTTTCTTT
d_gene: -; abundance: -; v_gene: TRBV7-9; j_gene: TRBJ2-5; CDR3aa: CASSLGGKGGFGQETQYF; CDR3nt: TGTGCCAGCAGCTTAGGGGGGAAAGGTGGATTCGGCCAAGAGACCCAGTACTTC
d_gene: -; abundance: -; v_gene: TRBV11-2; j_gene: TRBJ2-1; CDR3aa: CASSPTGSYNEQFF; CDR3nt: TGTGCCAGCAGCCCGACGGGCTCCTACAATGAGCAGTTCTTC
d_gene: TRBD1; abundance: -; v_gene: TRBV5-1; j_gene: TRBJ2-7; CDR3aa: CASSVLTGGETYEQYF; CDR3nt: TGCGCCAGCAGCGTACTGACAGGGGGCGAGACCTACGAGCAGTACTTC
d_gene: -; abundance: -; v_gene: TRBV7-2; j_gene: TRBJ1-2; CDR3aa: CASTLTGTAINYGYTF; CDR3nt: TGTGCCAGCACCTTAACCGGGACCGCGATTAACTATGGCTACACCTTC